The 30 T cell receptor beta chains below all came from one sample that was sequenced in a study of T cell responses to AZD1222 COVID-19 vaccine. Using immunoSEQ multiplex PCR, the repertoire was profiled, and TCRdb retains in-frame clones only, with some absent. The sample has some 170,000 clones; about 93% are singletons. Sequenced material: peripheral blood, taken 28 days after the second dose of the MenACWY control vaccine. These receptors came from an adult who received the MenACWY meningococcal vaccine as a control.

The chain uses TRBV5-1 and TRBJ1-1; the D gene is possibly TRBD1 (5 bases). The CDR3 contains 14 residues. Germline CDR1 SGHRS, CDR2 YFSETQ. V dropped 4 bases and J dropped 0 bases, with 10 bases sitting between them. The CDR3 loop is CASSQGEVNTEAFF. The CDR3 DNA sequence: TGCGCCAGCAGCCAGGGAGAAGTGAACACTGAAGCTTTCTTT. Variable domain in full (rest from reference TRBV5-1 and TRBJ1-1): KAGVTQTPRYLIKTRGQQVTLSCSPISGHRSVSWYQQTPGQGLQFLFEYFSETQRNKGNFPGRFSGRQFSNSRSEMNVSTLELGDSALYLCASSQGEVNTEAFFGQGTRLTVV.

This chain links TRBV2 with TRBJ1-2, with D unresolved. CDR1 is SNHLY, CDR2 FYNNEI, per germline. The CDR3 extends over 12 amino acids. Trimming cost V 6 bases and J 7 bases, with 12 bases left between them. The CDR3 sequence is CASRPLGGGYTF. The CDR3 DNA reads TGTGCCAGCAGGCCTCTCGGAGGTGGCTACACCTTC.

This chain joins TRBV4-3 and TRBJ2-3, with a weak D call TRBD2 (6 bases). This CDR3 has 16 residues. Germline V CDR1 and CDR2: LGHNA, YSLEER. V was clipped by 1 base and J by 5 bases, with 16 bases between them. The CDR3 is CASSQAVRGVGDTQYF. Here the CDR3 DNA reads TGCGCCAGCAGCCAAGCGGTGCGGGGTGTCGGAGATACGCAGTATTTT.

The chain employs TRBV7-3 and TRBJ1-2; TRBD1 matches at 8 bases. After removal of 5 bases from V and 7 bases from J, the junction contained 9 bases not matched to a gene. The CDR3 runs to 14 residues. The germline V gene has CDR1 SGHTA and CDR2 FQGTGA. The CDR3 DNA follows: TGTGCCAGCAGCCATACAGGGGGAGGTGGTGGCTACACCTTC. Translating gives CASSHTGGGGGYTF.

The chain is built from TRBV13 and TRBJ1-3; D is ambiguous. Germline CDR1 is PRHDT and CDR2 is FYEKMQ (reference sequence). CDR3 length: 14 amino acids. Trimming stripped 3 bases from V and 0 bases from J, with 6 bases between. CDR3 sequence (DNA): TGTGCCAGCAGCTTCGAAAACTCTGGAAACACCATATATTTT. Protein: CASSFENSGNTIYF. The whole variable domain, filled in from reference TRBV13 and TRBJ1-3, reads AAGVIQSPRHLIKEKRETATLKCYPIPRHDTVYWYQQGPGQDPQFLISFYEKMQSDKGSIPDRFSAQQFSDYHSELNMSSLELGDSALYFCASSFENSGNTIYFGEGSWLTVV.

This clone was counted a single time. The genes are TRBV30 and TRBJ1-1; D is unclear. V was clipped by 4 bases and J by 2 bases, with 11 bases between them. From germline, CDR1 is GTSNPN and CDR2 SVGIG (reference sequence). The length of the CDR3 is 13 residues. The CDR3 DNA reads TGTGCCTGGAAATGGGCAGCCAACACTGAAGCTTTCTTT. The encoded protein is CAWKWAANTEAFF.

This chain links TRBV5-1 with TRBJ2-2, with 10 bases that match TRBD2. Losses at the gene ends were 0 bases for V and 5 bases for J; bases not matched to a gene: 1. Germline CDR1 SGHRS, CDR2 YFSETQ. This CDR3 is 15 amino acids long. The CDR3 reads CASSLALAGTGELFF. The CDR3 DNA follows: TGCGCCAGCAGCTTGGCACTAGCGGGAACCGGGGAGCTGTTTTTT.

This clone was seen once. The chain has TRBV28 and TRBJ1-2; D is undetermined. V was trimmed by 6 bases and J by 6 bases, leaving 11 bases between them. The germline CDR1 and CDR2 sequences are MDHEN and SYDVKM. The length of the CDR3 is 12 residues. Here the CDR3 DNA reads TGTGCCAGCAGCCCGAGGGCAGATGGCTACACCTTC. This gives the protein CASSPRADGYTF.

The gene calls are TRBV3-1 (or the pseudogene TRBV3-2) and TRBJ2-2, with 7 bases identical to TRBD1. Germline-derived CDR1 and CDR2 are LGHDT and YNNKEL (reference sequence). CDR3 length equals 13 residues. V trimming: 5 bases; J trimming: 6 bases; junction bases outside the gene matches: 3. The CDR3 nucleotides are TGTGCCAGCAGCTCAACAGGGGCCGGGGAGCTGTTTTTT. Translation: CASSSTGAGELFF.

DNA for the CDR3: TGTGCCAGCAGCTTACAAGGGAACTCCTACGAGCAGTACTTC. It codes for CASSLQGNSYEQYF. The V call is TRBV7-2, the J call TRBJ2-7, with D hard to call. The CDR3 sequence is 14 residues long. Trimming took off 2 bases at V and 0 bases at J, with 8 bases between the two ends. Looked up from germline, CDR1 is SGHTA and CDR2 is FQGNSA. Based on the CDR3 plus reference TRBV7-2 and TRBJ2-7, the full variable domain is GAGVSQSPSNKVTEKGKDVELRCDPISGHTALYWYRQSLGQGLEFLIYFQGNSAPDKSGLPSDRFSAERTGGSVSTLTIQRTQQEDSAVYLCASSLQGNSYEQYFGPGTRLTVT.

The chain combines TRBV19 with TRBJ1-5, with D unresolved. This CDR3 spans 15 amino acids. Germline CDR1 is LNHDA and CDR2 is SQIVND (reference sequence). The V end lost 3 bases, the J end lost 8 bases, and 17 bases lay between the germline ends. The CDR3 region is CASSIDGSPVEPQHF. The CDR3 nucleotides read TGTGCCAGTAGTATCGACGGCTCCCCGGTTGAGCCCCAGCATTTT.

J is TRBJ1-2 and V is TRBV5-1; 8 bases fit TRBD1. Trimming removed 4 bases from V and 7 bases from J; junction bases left unmatched: 9. Per the germline V gene, CDR1 is SGHRS and CDR2 is YFSETQ. The CDR3 spans 14 residues. The CDR3, as DNA: TGCGCCAGCAGCGCATCGACAGGGGTCGGTGGCTACACCTTC. Its protein product is CASSASTGVGGYTF.

The chain has TRBV15 and TRBJ2-2; the match to TRBD2 covers 13 bases. The V gene's germline CDR1 is LNHNV and CDR2 YYDKDF (reference sequence). This CDR3 contains 17 residues. V lost 3 bases and J lost 5; bases outside the gene matches: 6. CDR3 sequence reads: CATSRDLGLAGTGELFF. The DNA of the CDR3 is TGTGCCACCAGCAGGGACTTGGGACTAGCGGGGACCGGGGAGCTGTTTTTT.

V is TRBV19 and J is TRBJ1-1, with TRBD1 matching over 10 bases. From germline, CDR1 is LNHDA and CDR2 SQIVND (reference sequence). J lost 1 base, V lost 7 bases, and 18 bases had no gene match. The CDR3 is 19 residues long. The CDR3 region has the DNA TGTGCCAGTAATCCCTCCCTGCGAGACAGGGGGCACCGGAACACTGAAGCTTTCTTT. Amino acid sequence: CASNPSLRDRGHRNTEAFF.

This clone was observed once. This chain joins TRBV18 and TRBJ1-1; no clear D. The CDR3 is 12 residues long. Germline CDR1 and CDR2: KGHSH and LQKENI. The V and J ends lost 3 bases and 0 bases respectively, with 2 bases between them. For the CDR3, the DNA is TGTGCCAGCTCACCTATGAACACTGAAGCTTTCTTT. Amino acid sequence: CASSPMNTEAFF.

The rearrangement links TRBV5-4 to TRBJ1-2; D possibly corresponds to TRBD1 (5 bases). This CDR3 contains 15 residues. The V gene lost 0 bases and the J gene lost 7 bases, with 16 bases spanning the gap. Germline-derived CDR1 and CDR2 are SGHNT and YYREEE (reference sequence). The CDR3 loop is CASSLGGRAVGGYTF. CDR3 nucleotide sequence: TGTGCCAGCAGCTTGGGGGGCAGGGCTGTGGGTGGCTACACCTTC.

This sequence joins TRBV4-1 and TRBJ1-1; D is possibly TRBD1 (6 bases). Germline V gene sequence: CDR1 MGHRA, CDR2 YSYEKL. The V and J ends lost 0 bases and 8 bases respectively, with 13 bases between them. This CDR3 is 14 amino acids long. DNA of the CDR3: TGCGCCAGCAGCCAAGATCCCAGGGGCAGGGAAGCTTTCTTT. It translates to CASSQDPRGREAFF.

The V gene is TRBV28, the J gene TRBJ1-2, with D hard to call. V lost 8 bases, J lost 4 bases, and 5 bases lay in between. CDR3 length: 10 amino acids. Germline V gene lookup returns CDR1 MDHEN and CDR2 SYDVKM. The CDR3 DNA reads as TGTGCCAGCGGGGTCTATGGCTACACCTTC. Translating it yields CASGVYGYTF.

The chain combines TRBV10-3 with TRBJ1-5; D not resolved. The CDR3 totals 14 residues. V lost 4 bases, J lost 0 bases, and 7 bases lay in between. In germline, CDR1 is ENHRY, CDR2 SYGVKD. The CDR3 DNA reads as TGTGCCATCAGTGTGGAAGATAGCAATCAGCCCCAGCATTTT. As protein: CAISVEDSNQPQHF.

CDR3 region: CASSLVGVGTEAFF. DNA for the CDR3: TGTGCCAGCAGTCTCGTAGGGGTTGGGACTGAAGCTTTCTTT. The chain carries TRBV6-2 or TRBV6-3 and TRBJ1-1; tentatively, D is TRBD1 (5 bases). Germline CDR1 and CDR2: MNHEY and SVGEGT. The V end was cut by 5 bases, the J end by 5 bases, with 15 bases between. This CDR3 is 14 amino acids long.

The V and J genes are TRBV6-5 and TRBJ2-2; D uncertain. V was clipped by 7 bases and J by 7 bases, with 13 bases between them. CDR1 MNHEY and CDR2 SVGAGI come from the germline V gene. The CDR3 extends over 13 amino acids. The CDR3 spells CASTQYTDGELFF. Written as DNA, the CDR3 is TGTGCCAGCACCCAATACACTGACGGGGAGCTGTTTTTT.

The V call is TRBV28, the J call TRBJ1-4; 10 bases match TRBD1. The CDR3 covers 14 residues. The J segment lost 8 bases and the V segment lost 6 bases, leaving 6 bases of the junction unmatched. Germline CDR1 MDHEN, CDR2 SYDVKM. As DNA, the CDR3 is TGTGCCAGCAGAGGACAGGGGGAGGGGGAAAAACTGTTTTTT. Translating it yields CASRGQGEGEKLFF.

The V and J genes are TRBV6-5 and TRBJ1-5; D unresolved. Per germline, CDR1 MNHEY and CDR2 SVGAGI. The CDR3 consists of 15 residues. V shed 6 bases and J shed 0 bases, with 12 bases lying between them. CDR3 protein: CASRVARNSNQPQHF. The CDR3 DNA reads TGTGCCAGCAGGGTAGCCAGGAATAGCAATCAGCCCCAGCATTTT.

V is TRBV30 and J is TRBJ1-2; 7 nucleotides line up with TRBD1. Trimming took 5 bases from V and 2 from J; bases not matched to a gene: 20. CDR1 is GTSNPN, CDR2 SVGIG, per germline (reference sequence). The CDR3 is made up of 18 amino acids. The CDR3 protein is CAWDWDRPKLKSNYGYTF. The DNA of the CDR3 is TGTGCCTGGGATTGGGACAGACCAAAATTAAAGTCCAACTATGGCTACACCTTC. Full variable domain (missing parts from reference TRBV30 and TRBJ1-2): SQTIHQWPATLVQPVGSPLSLECTVEGTSNPNLYWYRQAAGRGLQLLFYSVGIGQISSEVPQNLSASRPQDRQFILSSKKLLLSDSGFYLCAWDWDRPKLKSNYGYTFGSGTRLTVV.

The V gene is TRBV27, the J gene TRBJ2-2, with TRBD2 matching 13 bases. Germline-derived CDR1 and CDR2 are MNHEY and SMNVEV (reference sequence). Trimming removed 5 bases from V and 4 bases from J; junction bases left unmatched: 7. CDR3 length equals 17 residues. CDR3 in DNA: TGTGCCAGCAGTGGGAGGACTAGCGGGGGAGGCACCGGGGAGCTGTTTTTT. As protein: CASSGRTSGGGTGELFF.

The rearrangement joins TRBV25-1 to TRBJ2-7; 9 nucleotides agree with TRBD1. Germline V gene sequence: CDR1 MGHDK, CDR2 SYGVNS. This CDR3 has 13 amino acids. The V and J ends lost 6 bases and 6 bases, in that order; junction bases with no gene match: 6. CDR3 coding DNA: TGTGCCAGCAGCGACAGGGGGATAGGCGAGCAGTACTTC. This codes for CASSDRGIGEQYF.

The V call is TRBV14, the J call TRBJ2-1; 8 positions match TRBD2. This CDR3 spans 15 amino acids. The germline V gene encodes CDR1 SGHDN and CDR2 FVKESK. After removal of 1 base from V and 9 bases from J, the junction contained 8 bases not matched to a gene. The CDR3 region is CASSQVNGGVFEQFF. In nucleotides, the CDR3 is TGTGCCAGCAGCCAAGTGAACGGGGGGGTGTTTGAGCAGTTCTTC.

This sequence joins TRBV6-5 and TRBJ2-5; weak D call: TRBD1 (6 bases). The CDR3 covers 14 residues. Looked up from germline, CDR1 is MNHEY and CDR2 is SVGAGI. V dropped 8 bases and J dropped 2 bases, with 15 bases sitting between them. CDR3 protein: CASYQSRGQETQYF. The CDR3 DNA reads as TGTGCCAGCTATCAGAGTAGGGGGCAAGAGACCCAGTACTTC.

The chain couples TRBV4-1 to TRBJ1-2, with no clear D. This CDR3 is 15 amino acids long. Deletions cut 0 bases from V and 2 bases from J, with 10 bases between. Germline CDR1 reads MGHRA; CDR2 reads YSYEKL. The CDR3 DNA is TGCGCCAGCAGCCAAGACGCCAGTATGAACTATGGCTACACCTTC. Translating gives CASSQDASMNYGYTF.

This chain connects TRBV30 to TRBJ1-2, with D perhaps matching TRBD1 (6 bases). CDR1 and CDR2 from the germline V gene are GTSNPN and SVGIG (reference sequence). Trimming pared 5 bases from V and 5 bases from J, leaving 15 bases between. The CDR3 sequence is 13 residues long. The CDR3 bases are TGTGCCTGGGCGCCGGGGGCGGCTTATGGCTACACCTTC. It yields the protein CAWAPGAAYGYTF. Variable domain in full (rest from reference TRBV30 and TRBJ1-2): SQTIHQWPATLVQPVGSPLSLECTVEGTSNPNLYWYRQAAGRGLQLLFYSVGIGQISSEVPQNLSASRPQDRQFILSSKKLLLSDSGFYLCAWAPGAAYGYTFGSGTRLTVV.